Listed below are T cell receptor beta chains from one sample, sequenced in a study of cytomegalovirus exposure and HLA in healthy donors. The assay was immunoSEQ multiplex PCR, and TCRdb's table has in-frame clones only and misses some. The repertoire holds 82,000 or so clones, with roughly 72% as singletons. Sequenced sample: PBMCs. The receptors were gathered from a woman aged 50 to 60 in good health and CMV-seropositive. Both conserved end residues are part of each CDR3. A D gene is named only where the DNA matches it firmly. The size entry is marked missing in some rows and otherwise reads once, few, many or a size class.

TRBD1 TRBJ1-2 NA TRBV27 CASTHSINRGVYGYTF TGTGCCAGCACCCATAGCATAAACAGGGGAGTCTATGGCTACACCTTC
TRBD1 TRBJ2-1 NA TRBV5-1 CASSYTGTEAYNEQFF TGCGCCAGCAGCTATACCGGGACAGAGGCCTACAATGAGCAGTTCTTC
TRBD2 TRBJ2-5 few TRBV7-8 CASSSHRLAGVRETQYF TGTGCCAGCAGCTCTCACCGACTAGCGGGAGTTCGGGAGACCCAGTACTTC
TRBD2 TRBJ2-2 NA TRBV19 CASSIRLAGTNTGELFF TGTGCCAGTAGTATAAGACTAGCGGGCACCAACACCGGGGAGCTGTTTTTT
NA TRBJ1-4 NA TRBV28 CASSLSAGKLFF TGTGCCAGCAGTTTATCGGCAGGGAAGCTGTTTTTT
TRBD1 TRBJ2-7 NA TRBV15 CATSRLPGTVYEQYF TGTGCCACCAGCAGACTCCCTGGGACAGTCTACGAGCAGTACTTC
TRBD2 TRBJ2-1 NA TRBV7-9 CASSLGPLAGVLNEQFF TGTGCCAGCAGCTTAGGGCCCCTAGCGGGAGTTTTAAATGAGCAGTTCTTC
TRBD2 TRBJ2-1 NA TRBV29-1 CSVERTSGNEQFF TGCAGCGTTGAAAGGACTAGCGGTAATGAGCAGTTCTTC
NA TRBJ2-7 NA TRBV30 CAWSGGRISSYEQYF TGTGCCTGGAGTGGCGGGCGGATTAGCTCCTACGAGCAGTACTTC
NA TRBJ2-4 NA TRBV29-1 CSARERLAKNIQYF TGCAGCGCCAGGGAAAGACTAGCCAAAAACATTCAGTACTTC
NA TRBJ1-1 NA TRBV27 CASRLRDFANTEAFF TGTGCCAGCAGGCTCAGGGATTTCGCCAACACTGAAGCTTTCTTT
NA TRBJ2-7 NA TRBV20-1 CSVQVTYEQYF TGCAGTGTACAGGTAACCTACGAGCAGTACTTC
TRBD1 TRBJ2-5 NA TRBV28 CASSTRLGQGLIKTQYF TGTGCCAGCAGTACGCGCCTCGGACAGGGGTTGATAAAGACCCAGTACTTC
NA TRBJ1-5 once TRBV19 CASSMEGRSNQPQHF TGTGCCAGTAGTATGGAGGGTCGAAGCAATCAGCCCCAGCATTTT
NA TRBJ2-5 NA TRBV11-3 CASGALYQETQYF TGTGCCAGCGGGGCCCTATACCAAGAGACCCAGTACTTC
NA TRBJ1-5 NA TRBV7-9 CASSLGQGQPQHF TGTGCCAGCAGCTTAGGTCAGGGTCAGCCCCAGCATTTT
NA TRBJ1-1 few TRBV14 CASSQDHQAFF TGTGCCAGCAGCCAAGATCATCAAGCTTTCTTT
TRBD1 TRBJ2-7 NA TRBV6-1 CASTGPGQGEKQYF TGTGCCAGCACTGGACCGGGACAGGGAGAGAAGCAGTACTTC
NA TRBJ2-7 NA TRBV6-6 CASRLGPYEQYF TGTGCCAGCCGGCTGGGGCCTTACGAGCAGTACTTC
TRBD1 TRBJ2-7 NA TRBV29-1 CSVAGGDEQYF TGCAGCGTCGCAGGGGGCGACGAGCAGTACTTC
NA TRBJ1-1 once TRBV6-4 CASSDSTQHSTEAFF TGTGCCAGCAGTGACTCAACACAGCATTCCACTGAAGCTTTCTTT
NA TRBJ2-2 NA TRBV6-4 CASSEVAGGELFF TGTGCCAGCAGTGAGGTAGCCGGCGGGGAGCTGTTTTTT
TRBD1 TRBJ1-5 NA TRBV19 CASRGQGAGQPQHF TGTGCCAGTAGAGGACAGGGGGCCGGTCAGCCCCAGCATTTT
TRBD2 TRBJ2-7 NA TRBV5-1 CASSKAGGAGGSYEQYF TGCGCCAGCAGCAAAGCGGGGGGAGCGGGAGGGTCCTACGAGCAGTACTTC
NA TRBJ2-7 once TRBV7-8 CASSLIERGEQYF TGTGCCAGCAGCTTAATAGAGAGAGGCGAGCAGTACTTC
NA TRBJ1-6 NA TRBV2 CASRERVRISSPLHF TGTGCCAGCAGGGAGAGGGTGAGGATTAGTTCACCCCTCCACTTT
NA TRBJ1-2 few TRBV28 CASRETQGWYGYTF TGTGCCAGCAGAGAAACCCAGGGTTGGTATGGCTACACCTTC
NA TRBJ2-1 NA TRBV30 CAWSRSSLGFKQFF TGTGCCTGGAGTAGATCTAGCCTAGGCTTTAAGCAGTTCTTC
TRBD1 TRBJ1-4 NA TRBV29-1 CSVARTGNEKLFF TGCAGCGTTGCCCGGACAGGGAATGAAAAACTGTTTTTT
NA TRBJ2-3 few TRBV7-3 CASSPDGVGADTQYF TGTGCCAGCAGCCCAGACGGAGTAGGAGCAGATACGCAGTATTTT
TRBD1 TRBJ1-1 once TRBV5-1 CASSLGQGRTEAFF TGCGCCAGCAGCTTGGGACAGGGGAGAACTGAAGCTTTCTTT
NA TRBJ2-5 NA TRBV30 CAWSALAGETQYF TGTGCCTGGAGTGCTTTGGCCGGGGAGACCCAGTACTTC
NA TRBJ1-5 NA TRBV27 CASSFGRLNQPQHF TGTGCCAGCAGTTTCGGCAGGTTAAATCAGCCCCAGCATTTT
TRBD1 TRBJ1-2 NA TRBV5-4 CASSSGQGANYGYTF TGTGCCAGCAGCTCGGGACAGGGGGCTAACTATGGCTACACCTTC
NA TRBJ1-2 NA TRBV6-5 CASTYLGGANYGYTF TGTGCCAGCACCTACTTGGGGGGGGCGAACTATGGCTACACCTTC
TRBD1 TRBJ1-1 few TRBV10-3 CAISEVWGQRGNTEAFF TGTGCCATCAGTGAGGTCTGGGGACAGAGGGGGAACACTGAAGCTTTCTTT
TRBD2 TRBJ2-1 NA TRBV28 CASSLWSSGSHYNEQFF TGTGCCAGCAGTTTATGGTCTAGCGGGAGCCATTACAATGAGCAGTTCTTC
NA TRBJ2-7 once TRBV7-9 CASSSDSHAGEQYF TGTGCCAGCAGCTCGGACAGTCACGCCGGCGAGCAGTACTTC
TRBD1 TRBJ1-5 NA TRBV6-4 CASSDPEDRRNQPQHF TGTGCCAGCAGTGACCCTGAGGACAGGCGCAATCAGCCCCAGCATTTT
NA TRBJ1-1 NA TRBV6-5 CASRTPSGTEAFF TGTGCCAGCAGGACCCCCTCGGGCACTGAAGCTTTCTTT
NA TRBJ2-7 NA TRBV6-1 CASSRQGEQYF TGTGCCAGCAGCCGGCAGGGGGAGCAGTACTTC
TRBD2 TRBJ2-7 NA TRBV4-1 CASSQTWEGTYEQYF TGCGCCAGCAGCCAAACGTGGGAGGGAACCTACGAGCAGTACTTC
NA TRBJ1-2 NA TRBV7-8 CASSLDAWRDGYTF TGTGCCAGCAGCCTAGACGCGTGGAGGGATGGCTACACCTTC
NA TRBJ2-1 NA TRBV7-3 CASSLMGDEQFF TGTGCCAGCAGCTTAATGGGCGATGAGCAGTTCTTC
NA TRBJ1-2 NA TRBV6-1 CASRITVKDGYTF TGTGCCAGCAGAATCACAGTGAAAGATGGCTACACCTTC
TRBD1 TRBJ2-3 NA TRBV5-1 CASGRQGDTQYF TGCGCCAGCGGCAGACAGGGAGATACGCAGTATTTT
NA TRBJ1-5 NA TRBV28 CASSPIALSRSNQPQHF TGTGCCAGCAGTCCAATAGCTCTCTCTAGAAGCAATCAGCCCCAGCATTTT
NA TRBJ2-5 NA TRBV6-6 CASTQQAQETQYF TGTGCCAGCACCCAGCAGGCCCAAGAGACCCAGTACTTC
NA TRBJ1-1 few TRBV7-2 CASSLLGDMNTEAFF TGTGCCAGCAGCTTATTGGGAGACATGAACACTGAAGCTTTCTTT